This T cell receptor (beta chain) was sequenced during a study of CD8+CD57+ T cells in acquired aplastic anemia. Looking at the study overall: An average of 3.2 ug of DNA was obtained from sorted CD4+ and CD8+ cells.

Whoever was chosen for sequencing had shown CD8+CD57+ cell expansion by flow cytometry. Genomic DNA provided the template from which TCR beta VDJ and CDR3 profiles were obtained. TCRdb reprocessed the reads via MiXCR and lists one record per CDR3 protein. The sample includes under 350,000 distinct CDR3 sequences, 56% of them seen just once. This clonotype is a singleton in its sample. V was clipped by 0 bases and J by 5 bases, with 14 bases between them. The germline CDR1 and CDR2 sequences are SGHTS and YDEGEE. This CDR3 is built from 15 residues. This chain links TRBV5-8 with TRBJ1-1, with no clear D. This clonotype originated in a human donor with aplastic anemia. Source material: sorted CD4+, CD8+, or CD8+CD57+ T cells (not recorded which) from PBMCs. The CDR3 region is CASSLVLAGGTEAFF. CDR3 nucleotides: TGTGCCAGCAGCTTGGTACTAGCGGGAGGGACTGAAGCTTTCTTT.